The next 8 T cell receptor beta chains were all read from a single sample in a study of T cells after yellow fever vaccination. MiXCR, run by TCRdb on the 5' RACE reads, gives a single entry per CDR3 protein. This table has 300,000 or so distinct CDR3 sequences, 8.1% appearing once. The specimen comprised PBMCs, sampled about 41 days after the first yellow fever vaccination. Source of these receptors: a man aged 18-30 years who received the YFV17D yellow fever vaccine.

This clonotype was counted only a few times. The chain uses TRBV27 and TRBJ1-2, with 9 bases identical to TRBD1. The V gene's germline CDR1 is MNHEY and CDR2 SMNVEV (reference sequence). V lost 0 bases and J lost 8; bases outside the gene matches: 1. The CDR3 extends over 13 amino acids. CDR3 amino acids: CASSLSGQGGYTF. CDR3 nucleotides: TGTGCCAGCAGTTTATCGGGACAGGGAGGCTACACCTTC.

As regards this clonotype: The junction does not match germline at one end; this may be a read error. J is TRBJ2-1 and V is TRBV5-1; a weak D match, TRBD2 (5 bases). Germline values: CDR1 SGHRS, CDR2 YFSETQ. This CDR3 is 13 amino acids long. The CDR3 nucleotides are TGCGCCATCAGCCTAACTAGAAACAATGAGCAGTTCTTC. It encodes CAISLTRNNEQFF.

The rearrangement uses TRBV19 and TRBJ1-4; D is possibly TRBD1 (6 bases). With 3 bases removed from V and 10 bases from J, the gap between germline ends came to 18 bases. The CDR3 is 15 residues long. Germline V gene lookup returns CDR1 LNHDA and CDR2 SQIVND (reference sequence). CDR3 bases: TGTGCCAGTAGTATCCAGCAGGGGAGGTTCGGAAAACTGTTTTTT. This translates into CASSIQQGRFGKLFF.

This clonotype turned up a few times. V and J are TRBV15 and TRBJ2-5, with TRBD2 as a possible D gene (6 bases). The V end was cut by 1 base, the J end by 7 bases, with 13 bases between. In germline, CDR1 is LNHNV, CDR2 YYDKDF (reference sequence). This CDR3 region has 14 residues. CDR3 loop: CATSRGGDDGTQYF. The CDR3 DNA follows: TGTGCCACCAGCAGAGGGGGGGACGACGGGACCCAGTACTTC.

This clonotype showed up many times. The chain combines TRBV20-1 with TRBJ1-6; D ambiguous. V was trimmed by 4 bases and J by 9 bases, leaving 22 bases between them. CDR3 length: 16 residues. Germline lookup yields CDR1 DFQATT and CDR2 SNEGSKA (reference sequence). The CDR3 protein is CSATSPYSRVLSPLHF. The CDR3 coding sequence is TGCAGTGCTACCTCCCCTTATTCGAGGGTTCTTTCACCCCTCCACTTT.

This clonotype was observed a handful of times. This chain joins TRBV4-1 and TRBJ2-7, with 7 bases that match TRBD2. The V segment lost 4 bases and the J segment 1 base; nucleotides outside the gene matches: 10. The CDR3 has 16 amino acids. Germline loops: CDR1 MGHRA, CDR2 YSYEKL. For the CDR3, the DNA is TGCGCCAGCAGCCCCCGCGGACTAGGAGAGTCCTACGAGCAGTACTTC. It translates to CASSPRGLGESYEQYF.

This clonotype was picked up many times. The chain carries TRBV7-8 and TRBJ1-1; 9 bases are a match to TRBD1. The germline gives CDR1 SGHVS, CDR2 FQNEAQ. The length of the CDR3 is 17 residues. The V gene end was trimmed by 4 bases and the J gene end by 0 bases; junction bases not matched to a gene: 9. Here the CDR3 DNA reads TGTGCCAGCAGCTCACAAGACAGGGGGATCATGAACACTGAAGCTTTCTTT. Translated, it gives CASSSQDRGIMNTEAFF.

The CDR3 protein is CASSLAPLWSGGGQFF. The CDR3 coding sequence is TGTGCCAGCAGCCTAGCCCCCCTTTGGAGCGGGGGAGGGCAGTTCTTC. The V call is TRBV9, the J call TRBJ2-1; 8 bases map to TRBD2. This CDR3 has 16 amino acids. Germline V gene lookup returns CDR1 SGDLS and CDR2 YYNGEE. V gave up 4 bases and J gave up 12 bases; unmatched junction bases: 18.